The 29 T cell receptor beta chains below come from one sample, sequenced in a study of T cells after yellow fever vaccination. TCRdb reanalysed the 5' RACE reads using MiXCR and keeps one entry per CDR3 protein. In the table there are around 140,000 distinct CDR3 sequences, approximately 7.7% of which are singletons. Sequenced material: CD4+ T cells sorted from PBMCs, taken 5 days after the yellow fever booster vaccination. The source of these receptors is a man aged 30 to 39 who received the YFV17D yellow fever vaccine.

This clonotype was found many times. This chain links TRBV25-1 with TRBJ2-6; D is uncertain. Germline CDR1 and CDR2: MGHDK and SYGVNS. Trimming pared 4 bases from V and 0 bases from J, leaving 16 bases between. The CDR3 length is 18 residues. CDR3 nucleotide sequence: TGTGCCAGCAGTGGAGTGGATGTCATTTTCTCTGGGGCCAACGTCCTGACTTTC. Translated, it gives CASSGVDVIFSGANVLTF.

This clonotype was detected many times. Its ends do not fully match the called genes, so a read error is possible. This chain joins TRBV18 and TRBJ2-7; D is undetermined. Looked up from germline, CDR1 is KGHSH and CDR2 is LQKENI. CDR3 size: 12 residues. In nucleotides, the CDR3 is TGTGCCAGCTCGCCACGGAGCCGCGAGCAGTACTTC. Translating it yields CASSPRSREQYF.

This clonotype was detected only a few times. J is TRBJ2-1 and V is TRBV5-6, with D perhaps being TRBD1 or TRBD2 (5 bases each). The ends were cut back, 4 bases at V and 2 bases at J, with 16 bases in the middle. CDR1 is SGHDT, CDR2 YYEEEE, per germline. The CDR3 extends over 16 amino acids. The CDR3 DNA reads TGTGCCAGCAGCCCGTCCGGGACCGGGACCTACAATGAGCAGTTCTTC. Its translation: CASSPSGTGTYNEQFF.

This clonotype has only a few counts. The gene calls are TRBV28 and TRBJ2-7; D call uncertain. Germline CDR1 and CDR2: MDHEN and SYDVKM. Trimming left V 3 bases short and J 6 bases short, with 12 bases between. The CDR3 extends over 13 amino acids. The CDR3 bases are TGTGCCAGCAGTTTGAACAGCCCGCCCGAGCAGTACTTC. Protein sequence: CASSLNSPPEQYF.

This clonotype was detected many times. This chain joins TRBV20-1 and TRBJ2-5; D is undetermined. This CDR3 has 16 amino acids. Germline values: CDR1 DFQATT, CDR2 SNEGSKA (reference sequence). Trimming removed 1 base from V and 5 bases from J, with 20 bases in between. The DNA for the CDR3 is TGCAGTGCTAGAGTTATCCATGCTGGCGAGAGGGAGACCCAGTACTTC. As protein: CSARVIHAGERETQYF.

This clonotype has at least ten counts. The chain has TRBV20-1 and TRBJ1-5; D possibly corresponds to TRBD1 (6 bases). The V gene's germline CDR1 is DFQATT and CDR2 SNEGSKA (reference sequence). The V end lost 6 bases, the J end lost 4 bases, and 13 bases lay between the germline ends. This CDR3 has 13 amino acids. The chain's CDR3 is CSARDTANQPQHF. DNA for the CDR3: TGCAGTGCCAGGGACACGGCGAATCAGCCCCAGCATTTT.

This clonotype was seen many times. The chain recombines TRBV7-9 with TRBJ2-1, with D unresolved. Germline CDR1 and CDR2: SEHNR and FQNEAQ (reference sequence). The CDR3 loop spans 15 amino acids. The V end lost 1 base, the J end lost 6 bases, and 13 bases lay between the germline ends. The chain's CDR3 is CASSLEGLPTNEQFF. Here the CDR3 DNA reads TGTGCCAGCAGCTTAGAAGGGCTACCAACCAATGAGCAGTTCTTC.

This clonotype appeared many times. The chain recombines TRBV20-1 with TRBJ2-3; D gene uncertain. Per germline, CDR1 DFQATT and CDR2 SNEGSKA (reference sequence). The ends were cut back, 3 bases at V and 0 bases at J, with 10 bases in the middle. This CDR3 has 14 residues. The CDR3 DNA reads as TGCAGTGCTAGGTTCGGTGCTAGCACAGATACGCAGTATTTT. Translation: CSARFGASTDTQYF.

This clonotype was seen repeatedly, ten times or more. This chain uses TRBV15 with TRBJ2-2; 10 bases line up with TRBD2. Losses at the gene ends were 3 bases for V and 5 bases for J; bases not matched to a gene: 9. The CDR3 runs to 17 residues. Germline CDR1 reads LNHNV; CDR2 reads YYDKDF (reference sequence). This CDR3 is CATSSNLAGVITGELFF. CDR3 coding DNA: TGTGCCACCAGCAGTAACCTAGCGGGAGTTATAACCGGGGAGCTGTTTTTT.

The sample holds many counts of this clonotype. The chain has TRBV3-1 and TRBJ2-5; TRBD1 is a possible D gene (6 bases). Germline V gene data show CDR1 as LGHDT and CDR2 as YNNKEL (reference sequence). With 5 bases removed from V and 2 bases from J, the gap between germline ends came to 15 bases. CDR3 length: 15 amino acids. The CDR3 here is CASSSSPDRQETQYF. CDR3 bases: TGTGCCAGCAGCTCCTCCCCAGACAGGCAAGAGACCCAGTACTTC.

This clonotype was picked up many times. The CDR3 region is CASSQNSGRETQYF. CDR3 nucleotides: TGTGCCAGCAGCCAAAATAGCGGGAGGGAAACGCAGTATTTT. V is TRBV7-8 and J is TRBJ2-3; TRBD2 agrees at 11 bases. Germline CDR1 is SGHVS and CDR2 is FQNEAQ. With V trimmed by 5 bases and J by 9 bases, 7 bases remained unmatched. The CDR3 covers 14 residues.

Ten or more counts support this clonotype. This sequence joins TRBV6-1 and TRBJ1-4; D ambiguous. Germline V CDR1 and CDR2: MNHNS, SASEGT. The CDR3 is 14 residues long. V gave up 4 bases and J gave up 7 bases, with 13 bases separating them. CDR3 region: CASSAFLGFEKLFF. The CDR3 nucleotides read TGTGCCAGCAGTGCCTTTTTGGGCTTTGAAAAACTGTTTTTT.

Only a few counts were recorded for this clonotype. In DNA form, the CDR3 reads TGTGCCAGCAGCCACGGGACTGGGAGCGAGACCCAGTACTTC. Its protein product is CASSHGTGSETQYF. The gene calls are TRBV5-4 and TRBJ2-5, with D perhaps matching TRBD2 (6 bases). CDR3 size: 14 residues. The germline V and J ends were trimmed by 4 bases and 5 bases, with 15 bases remaining between them. From germline, CDR1 is SGHNT and CDR2 YYREEE (reference sequence).

This clonotype came up many times. One end of the junction is discordant with germline, which a read error may explain. This sequence joins TRBV7-4 and TRBJ2-7, with 9 nucleotides matching TRBD1. Germline assignment: CDR1 SGHVT and CDR2 SQSDAQ. There are 12 residues in the CDR3. This CDR3 is CASSFDGTGNRF. Written as DNA, the CDR3 is TGTGCCAGCAGCTTTGACGGGACAGGGAATAGGTTC.

In its sample, this clonotype was seen many times. The V gene is TRBV28, the J gene TRBJ2-4; maybe TRBD2 (6 bases). The CDR3 is 16 amino acids. Trimming shortened V by 2 bases and J by 7 bases, and 18 bases separated the two germline ends. Germline V lookup: CDR1 MDHEN, CDR2 SYDVKM. The CDR3 here is CASSLIRVAERNIQYF. The CDR3 bases are TGTGCCAGCAGTTTAATCCGTGTAGCGGAACGGAACATTCAGTACTTC. Full variable domain (rest looked up from reference TRBV28 and TRBJ2-4): DVKVTQSSRYLVKRTGEKVFLECVQDMDHENMFWYRQDPGLGLRLIYFSYDVKMKEKGDIPEGYSVSREKKERFSLILESASTNQTSMYLCASSLIRVAERNIQYFGAGTRLSVL.

This clonotype occurred many times. V gene TRBV5-6 combines with J gene TRBJ2-3; 9 bases line up with TRBD1. The V segment lost 7 bases and the J segment 4 bases; nucleotides outside the gene matches: 10. The CDR3 loop spans 15 amino acids. Germline values: CDR1 SGHDT, CDR2 YYEEEE. Here the CDR3 DNA reads TGTGCCAGCGGAATGAGGGACAGGGACTCAGATACGCAGTATTTT. Protein product: CASGMRDRDSDTQYF.

This clonotype has at least ten counts. The chain recombines TRBV20-1 with TRBJ2-3; the D gene is possibly TRBD1 (5 bases). CDR1 and CDR2 from the germline V gene are DFQATT and SNEGSKA (reference sequence). This CDR3 has 16 amino acids. With 5 bases removed from V and 2 bases from J, the gap between germline ends came to 20 bases. The CDR3 reads CSALKDSLTYTDTQYF. In DNA form, the CDR3 reads TGCAGTGCTCTAAAAGACAGCCTCACTTACACAGATACGCAGTATTTT.

This clonotype was detected many times. The J gene is TRBJ2-7, the V gene TRBV7-9; 7 bases align to TRBD1. There are 13 residues in the CDR3. Germline CDR1 and CDR2: SEHNR and FQNEAQ (reference sequence). V trimming: 1 base; J trimming: 5 bases; junction bases outside the gene matches: 2. The CDR3 spells CASSLGQGHEQYF. The CDR3, as DNA: TGTGCCAGCAGCTTAGGACAGGGACACGAGCAGTACTTC.

This clonotype has just a few counts. The chain has TRBV19 and TRBJ1-3; no reliable D call. Germline V gene data show CDR1 as LNHDA and CDR2 as SQIVND (reference sequence). The CDR3 covers 13 residues. The ends were cut back, 3 bases at V and 5 bases at J, with 8 bases in the middle. CDR3 sequence reads: CASSIRRRNTIYF. The CDR3 DNA follows: TGTGCCAGTAGTATCAGGCGGAGAAACACCATATATTTT.

At least ten counts were recorded for this clonotype. This sequence joins TRBV5-6 and TRBJ2-4, with D unresolved. CDR1 is SGHDT and CDR2 is YYEEEE in the germline V gene. This CDR3 has 13 amino acids. Trimming removed 2 bases from V and 3 bases from J, with 6 bases in between. The CDR3: CASSFRNKNIQYF. CDR3 sequence (DNA): TGTGCCAGCAGCTTCAGAAACAAAAACATTCAGTACTTC.

The table lists this clonotype with many counts. V usage is TRBV20-1 and J usage is TRBJ1-2; TRBD1 might be the D (5 bases). The germline CDR1 and CDR2 sequences are DFQATT and SNEGSKA (reference sequence). The germline V and J ends were trimmed by 0 bases and 4 bases, with 6 bases remaining between them. The CDR3 totals 12 residues. The CDR3 protein is CSAREGVYGYTF. The CDR3 region has the DNA TGCAGTGCTAGAGAAGGGGTCTATGGCTACACCTTC.

This clonotype has at least ten counts. V usage is TRBV30 and J usage is TRBJ2-4; D gene ambiguous. Between the trimmed V and J ends, which lost 2 bases and 6 bases, there was a span of 8 bases. Germline V CDR1 and CDR2: GTSNPN, SVGIG (reference sequence). This CDR3 has 12 amino acids. CDR3 sequence (DNA): TGTGCCTGGAGTCCACAGCCAAACATTCAGTACTTC. It encodes CAWSPQPNIQYF.

This clonotype was seen at least ten times. V gene TRBV11-2 combines with J gene TRBJ2-3; TRBD2 aligns across 16 bases. The germline V gene has CDR1 SGHAT and CDR2 FQNNGV. CDR3 length: 18 amino acids. J was trimmed by 1 base and V by 5 bases; bases with no gene match: 6. The CDR3 loop reads CASSRGTSGRAGTDTQYF. In DNA, the CDR3 is TGTGCCAGCAGCAGAGGGACTAGCGGGAGGGCCGGCACAGATACGCAGTATTTT.

Ten or more counts support this clonotype. The V gene is TRBV3-1, the J gene TRBJ2-1; TRBD2 agrees at 10 bases. V gave up 3 bases and J gave up 7 bases; unmatched junction bases: 3. The CDR3 length is 14 residues. CDR1 and CDR2 from the germline V gene are LGHDT and YNNKEL (reference sequence). DNA for the CDR3: TGTGCCAGCAGCCAGCCTAGCGGGGGTAATGAGCAGTTCTTC. Translating it yields CASSQPSGGNEQFF.

This clonotype was observed many times. The V call is TRBV7-2, the J call TRBJ2-2; D perhaps matches TRBD2 (6 bases). Trimming took off 2 bases at V and 7 bases at J, with 14 bases between the two ends. Germline V CDR1 and CDR2: SGHTA, FQGNSA. This CDR3 contains 15 residues. The CDR3 protein is CASSLSGGEGGELFF. The CDR3 DNA follows: TGTGCCAGCAGCTTATCCGGAGGGGAAGGCGGGGAGCTGTTTTTT.

This clonotype was counted at least ten times. This chain joins TRBV5-1 and TRBJ2-1; 12 bases are shared with TRBD2. Looked up from germline, CDR1 is SGHRS and CDR2 is YFSETQ. The trim removed 6 bases at V and 0 bases at J, leaving 1 base unmatched. The CDR3 spans 15 residues. DNA for the CDR3: TGCGCCAGCATGACTAGCGGGAGCTCCTACAATGAGCAGTTCTTC. Amino acid sequence: CASMTSGSSYNEQFF.

This chain connects TRBV11-2 to TRBJ2-3, with 10 positions matching TRBD2. Trimming removed 5 bases from V and 1 base from J; junction bases left unmatched: 9. The CDR3 spans 17 residues. Germline CDR1 and CDR2: SGHAT and FQNNGV. CDR3 DNA: TGTGCCAGCAGCCCCACTCTAGCGGGAGTCCGCACAGATACGCAGTATTTT. This sequence encodes CASSPTLAGVRTDTQYF. Full variable domain (missing parts from reference TRBV11-2 and TRBJ2-3): EAGVAQSPRYKIIEKRQSVAFWCNPISGHATLYWYQQILGQGPKLLIQFQNNGVVDDSQLPKDRFSAERLKGVDSTLKIQPAKLEDSAVYLCASSPTLAGVRTDTQYFGPGTRLTVL.

This clonotype was found many times. The rearrangement joins TRBV20-1 to TRBJ2-7; D is ambiguous. This CDR3 has 12 amino acids. Germline V gene data show CDR1 as DFQATT and CDR2 as SNEGSKA (reference sequence). With 0 bases removed from V and 9 bases from J, the gap between germline ends came to 12 bases. DNA for the CDR3: TGCAGTGCTAGAGATCCCCTCGCAGGGCAGTACTTC. Translating it yields CSARDPLAGQYF.

This clonotype was seen ten or more times. The genes are TRBV20-1 and TRBJ2-1, with 9 bases identical to TRBD2. Trimming at V came to 6 bases and at J to 9 bases, leaving 15 bases not matched to a gene. CDR1 is DFQATT, CDR2 SNEGSKA, per germline (reference sequence). This CDR3 has 15 amino acids. DNA for the CDR3: TGCAGTGCAAGAAGCGCTAGCGGGATTAGGGTTGAGCAGTTCTTC. Protein: CSARSASGIRVEQFF.